This T cell receptor (beta chain) was sequenced in a study of cytomegalovirus exposure and HLA in healthy donors. The table lists this clone with a count of one. The table came from immunoSEQ multiplex PCR; TCRdb's copy has only in-frame clones and leaves some out. Here the sample spans about 150,000 clones, about 91% being singletons. V shed 4 bases, J shed 11 bases, and the junction held 11 bases outside the gene matches. This CDR3 spans 13 amino acids. Looked up from germline, CDR1 is SGHDT and CDR2 is YYEEEE. The clonotype originates from a man between 18 and 29 years old in good health and CMV-seropositive. Specimen: PBMCs. This rearrangement joins TRBV5-6 to TRBJ1-1, with TRBD1 matching 7 bases. The CDR3 here is CASSLATGNLAFF. The CDR3 DNA follows: TGTGCCAGCAGCCTCGCGACAGGGAATCTGGCTTTCTTT.